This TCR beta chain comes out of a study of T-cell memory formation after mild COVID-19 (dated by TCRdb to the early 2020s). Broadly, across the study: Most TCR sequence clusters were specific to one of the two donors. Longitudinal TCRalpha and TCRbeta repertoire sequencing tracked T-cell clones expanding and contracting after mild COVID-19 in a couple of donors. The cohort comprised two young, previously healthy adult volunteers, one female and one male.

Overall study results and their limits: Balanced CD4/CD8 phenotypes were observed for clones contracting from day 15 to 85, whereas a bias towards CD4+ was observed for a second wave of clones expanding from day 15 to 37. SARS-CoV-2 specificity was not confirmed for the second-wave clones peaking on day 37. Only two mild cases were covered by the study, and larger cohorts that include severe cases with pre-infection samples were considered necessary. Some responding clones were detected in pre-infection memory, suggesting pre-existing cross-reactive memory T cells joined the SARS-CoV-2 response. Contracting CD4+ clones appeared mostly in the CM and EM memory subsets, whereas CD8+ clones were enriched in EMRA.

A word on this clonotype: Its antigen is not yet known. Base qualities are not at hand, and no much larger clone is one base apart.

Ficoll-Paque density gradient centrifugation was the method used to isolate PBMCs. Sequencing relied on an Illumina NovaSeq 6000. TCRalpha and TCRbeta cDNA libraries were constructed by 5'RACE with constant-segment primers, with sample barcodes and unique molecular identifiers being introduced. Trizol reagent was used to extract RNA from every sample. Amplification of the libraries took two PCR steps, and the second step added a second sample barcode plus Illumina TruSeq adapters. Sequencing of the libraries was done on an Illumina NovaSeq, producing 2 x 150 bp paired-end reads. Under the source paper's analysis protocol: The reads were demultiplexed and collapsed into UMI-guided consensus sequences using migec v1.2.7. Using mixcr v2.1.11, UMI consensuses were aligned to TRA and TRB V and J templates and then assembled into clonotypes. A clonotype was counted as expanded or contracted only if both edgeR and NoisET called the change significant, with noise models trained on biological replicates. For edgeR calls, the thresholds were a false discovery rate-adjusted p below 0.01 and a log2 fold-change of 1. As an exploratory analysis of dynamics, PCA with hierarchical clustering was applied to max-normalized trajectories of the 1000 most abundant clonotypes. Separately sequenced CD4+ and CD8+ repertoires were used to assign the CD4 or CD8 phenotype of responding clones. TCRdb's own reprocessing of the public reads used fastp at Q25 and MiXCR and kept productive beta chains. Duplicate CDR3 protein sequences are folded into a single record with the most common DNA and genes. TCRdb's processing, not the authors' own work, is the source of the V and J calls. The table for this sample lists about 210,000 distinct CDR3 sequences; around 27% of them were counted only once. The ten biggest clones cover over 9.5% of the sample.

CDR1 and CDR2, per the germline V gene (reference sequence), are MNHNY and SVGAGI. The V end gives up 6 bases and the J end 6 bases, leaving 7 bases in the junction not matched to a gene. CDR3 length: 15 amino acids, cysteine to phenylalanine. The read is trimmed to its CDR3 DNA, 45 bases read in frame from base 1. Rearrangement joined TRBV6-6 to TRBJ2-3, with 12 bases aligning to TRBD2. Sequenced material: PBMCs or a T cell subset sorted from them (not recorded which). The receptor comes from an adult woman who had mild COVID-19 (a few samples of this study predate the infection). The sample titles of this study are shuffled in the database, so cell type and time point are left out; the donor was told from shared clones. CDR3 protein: CASSTRTSGVDTQYF. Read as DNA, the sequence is TGTGCCAGCAGCACTCGGACTAGCGGGGTGGATACGCAGTATTTT.